The sequence of this TCR beta chain was determined in a study of CD8 T cells in Susac syndrome. Study background: The Susac syndrome patients that were sequenced included 5 or 6 with active disease and roughly eight in remission. Study-wide findings and caveats: In Susac syndrome, the CD4+ T cell repertoires did not show clonal expansion.

Recently defined diagnostic criteria for definite or probable disease were fulfilled by Susac syndrome patients. RNA, at about 0.45 to 1 ug, was reverse transcribed with random hexamers. With immunoSEQ multiplex PCR, TCR beta CDR3 was amplified across 54 Vbeta and 13 Jbeta. TCRdb used MiXCR to reprocess the immunoSEQ multiplex PCR reads, holding one entry per CDR3 protein. This table has 240,000 or so distinct CDR3 sequences, 90% to 96% appearing once. Points on this clonotype: Its antigen is currently unknown.

The CDR3 is made up of 15 amino acids. Germline CDR1 is SGHDN and CDR2 is FVKESK. V lost 2 bases, J lost 5 bases, and 16 bases lay in between. Sequenced: CD4+ T cells from PBMCs. The sequence came from a human donor with Susac syndrome. This chain joins TRBV14 and TRBJ2-7, with a possible D match to TRBD2 (5 bases). CDR3 region: CASSQSRTYGNEQYF. CDR3 coding DNA: TGTGCCAGCAGCCAATCTCGGACTTACGGGAACGAGCAGTACTTC.